These 29 T cell receptor beta chains were sequenced from one sample in a study of OX40 agonist ivuxolimab in advanced cancers. Assay: immunoSEQ multiplex PCR; the TCRdb copy retains only in-frame clones and omits some. The table shows tens of thousands of clones, with roughly 85% occurring only once. The source material was CD4+ or CD8+ T cells sorted from blood, sampled in a trial of the OX40 agonist ivuxolimab. The receptors here all came from an adult with an advanced solid tumor such as melanoma, head and neck, liver or kidney cancer.

This chain connects TRBV14 to TRBJ2-5; 9 nucleotides line up with TRBD1. J gave up 5 bases and V 6 bases, and 10 bases lay outside the gene matches. Germline V lookup: CDR1 SGHDN, CDR2 FVKESK. This CDR3 region has 15 residues. CDR3 sequence reads: CASSPRQGVRETQYF. The CDR3 nucleotides are TGTGCCAGCAGTCCGCGACAGGGGGTACGTGAGACCCAGTACTTC.

This chain connects TRBV11-2 to TRBJ1-4, with D maybe TRBD1 (6 bases). Trimming left V 5 bases short and J 8 bases short, with 12 bases between. The CDR3 has 13 residues. CDR1 is SGHAT and CDR2 is FQNNGV in the germline V gene. The CDR3 loop is CASSATGTEKLFF. The CDR3 region has the DNA TGTGCCAGCAGCGCAACCGGGACAGAAAAACTGTTTTTT.

This clone was seen a handful of times. The chain uses TRBV28 and TRBJ2-7, with TRBD2 matching over 11 bases. Germline values: CDR1 MDHEN, CDR2 SYDVKM. With 0 bases clipped from V and 1 base from J, the junction kept 5 bases outside the gene matches. The CDR3 consists of 17 residues. The CDR3 sequence is CASSLWGTSGISYEQYF. The CDR3 coding sequence is TGTGCCAGCAGTTTATGGGGGACTAGCGGAATTTCCTACGAGCAGTACTTC.

CDR3 region: CSAGPETQYF. The CDR3 coding sequence is TGCAGTGCCGGGCCGGAGACCCAGTACTTC. V and J are TRBV20-1 and TRBJ2-5; D ambiguous. Germline assignment: CDR1 DFQATT and CDR2 SNEGSKA (reference sequence). Between the trimmed V and J ends, which lost 6 bases and 5 bases, there was a span of 7 bases. CDR3 length: 10 amino acids.

The chain employs TRBV10-3 and TRBJ2-1, with 7 nucleotides matching TRBD2. The CDR3 length is 15 residues. The germline V gene encodes CDR1 ENHRY and CDR2 SYGVKD. Trimming removed 4 bases from V and 5 bases from J; junction bases left unmatched: 8. CDR3 sequence (DNA): TGTGCCATCAGTGCACTAGCGATGGAGGACAATGAGCAGTTCTTC. Protein sequence: CAISALAMEDNEQFF.

The chain couples TRBV7-9 to TRBJ2-3, with D tentatively TRBD1 (6 bases). V was shortened by 5 bases and J by 0 bases, with 12 bases between the two germline ends. The germline V gene encodes CDR1 SEHNR and CDR2 FQNEAQ (reference sequence). This CDR3 spans 15 amino acids. This CDR3 is CASSPGDISTDTQYF. The CDR3 DNA follows: TGTGCCAGCAGCCCCGGGGACATTAGCACAGATACGCAGTATTTT. Together with reference TRBV7-9 and TRBJ2-3, the CDR3 gives the full variable domain: DTGVSQNPRHKITKRGQNVTFRCDPISEHNRLYWYRQTLGQGPEFLTYFQNEAQLEKSRLLSDRFSAERPKGSFSTLEIQRTEQGDSAMYLCASSPGDISTDTQYFGPGTRLTVL.

The chain has TRBV2 and TRBJ2-1, with D possibly TRBD1 on 6 matching bases. The CDR3 covers 17 residues. Germline V gene sequence: CDR1 SNHLY, CDR2 FYNNEI. V was pared by 2 bases and J by 1 base, with 15 bases between. The CDR3: CASSETGKWLSYNEQFF. The DNA of the CDR3 is TGTGCCAGCAGTGAAACAGGGAAATGGTTGTCCTACAATGAGCAGTTCTTC.

The chain uses TRBV15 and TRBJ1-2, with a weak D call TRBD1 (5 bases). Per the germline V gene, CDR1 is LNHNV and CDR2 is YYDKDF (reference sequence). This CDR3 is built from 15 residues. V was cut by 0 bases and J by 8 bases, with 16 bases left in between. In DNA form, the CDR3 reads TGTGCCACCAGCAGAGATGTCGCGGGGGGTAGGGGCTACACCTTC. Amino acids: CATSRDVAGGRGYTF.

The chain couples TRBV6-5 to TRBJ1-2; the D is unclear. Trimming took off 6 bases at V and 1 base at J, with 9 bases between the two ends. The CDR3 covers 13 residues. Germline V gene data show CDR1 as MNHEY and CDR2 as SVGAGI. CDR3 sequence (DNA): TGTGCCAGCAGCCCTAGCCTTAACTATGGCTACACCTTC. This sequence encodes CASSPSLNYGYTF.

The J gene is TRBJ1-6, the V gene TRBV2; D not certain. The V gene's germline CDR1 is SNHLY and CDR2 FYNNEI. The CDR3 runs to 14 residues. With 3 bases removed from V and 9 bases from J, the gap between germline ends came to 12 bases. CDR3: CASSEAGFGSPLHF. The CDR3 DNA reads as TGTGCCAGCAGTGAGGCGGGGTTTGGTTCACCCCTCCACTTT.

The V call is TRBV30, the J call TRBJ1-2; D might be TRBD1 (6 bases). Germline V gene lookup returns CDR1 GTSNPN and CDR2 SVGIG (reference sequence). The CDR3 covers 14 residues. V was pared by 3 bases and J by 3 bases, with 14 bases between. The CDR3 DNA follows: TGTGCCTGGAGGACGACAGGCCGGGACTATGGCTACACCTTC. Its protein is CAWRTTGRDYGYTF.

The chain recombines TRBV25-1 with TRBJ2-3; D is unresolved. Germline CDR1 and CDR2: MGHDK and SYGVNS. This CDR3 is built from 13 residues. The germline V and J ends were trimmed by 0 bases and 6 bases, with 7 bases remaining between them. The CDR3 spells CASSEYNGDTQYF. The CDR3 DNA reads TGTGCCAGCAGTGAATATAACGGGGATACGCAGTATTTT.

The gene calls are TRBV27 and TRBJ2-3; 7 bases match TRBD2. Germline trimming cut 5 bases from V and 0 bases from J; bases unmatched to any gene: 2. Germline CDR1 MNHEY, CDR2 SMNVEV (reference sequence). The CDR3 is 14 amino acids. CDR3 region: CASSRGDSTDTQYF. The CDR3 DNA follows: TGTGCCAGCAGTCGGGGGGACAGCACAGATACGCAGTATTTT.

The J gene is TRBJ1-1, the V gene TRBV6-1; D ambiguous. The CDR3 totals 14 residues. Trimming removed 5 bases at V and 1 base at J, with 11 bases between. CDR1 and CDR2 (germline): MNHNS, SASEGT. CDR3 nucleotide sequence: TGTGCCAGCAGTAGGGTCGGGGAGAACACTGAAGCTTTCTTT. Translation: CASSRVGENTEAFF.

The rearrangement uses TRBV7-9 and TRBJ2-2; a possible D gene is TRBD1 (6 bases). The CDR3 consists of 13 residues. Germline V gene lookup returns CDR1 SEHNR and CDR2 FQNEAQ (reference sequence). The V end lost 6 bases, the J end lost 5 bases, and 10 bases lay between the germline ends. CDR3 amino acids: CASSVGATGELFF. The CDR3 DNA reads TGTGCCAGCAGTGTGGGGGCAACCGGGGAGCTGTTTTTT.

This clone came up once. The V gene is TRBV7-2, the J gene TRBJ1-1; D gene unclear. Trimming stripped 5 bases from V and 0 bases from J, with 16 bases between. The CDR3 has 16 amino acids. The germline V gene encodes CDR1 SGHTA and CDR2 FQGNSA. CDR3 DNA: TGTGCCAGCAGCGGAGGGAGGGCTACCATGAACACTGAAGCTTTCTTT. Protein product: CASSGGRATMNTEAFF.

The CDR3 bases are TGTGCCAGTAAGGGGCGAGGATCTAATGAAAAACTGTTTTTT. This translates into CASKGRGSNEKLFF. The chain is built from TRBV19 and TRBJ1-4; the D gene is possibly TRBD1 (5 bases). V lost 7 bases and J lost 3, with 12 bases in between. The CDR3 totals 14 residues. Germline assignment: CDR1 LNHDA and CDR2 SQIVND (reference sequence).

The rearrangement uses TRBV5-4 and TRBJ2-3, with 12 bases that match TRBD2. From germline, CDR1 is SGHNT and CDR2 YYREEE (reference sequence). Losses at the gene ends were 4 bases for V and 5 bases for J; bases not matched to a gene: 8. The CDR3 length is 16 residues. The CDR3 loop reads CASSLRTSGTRDTQYF. In DNA form, the CDR3 reads TGTGCCAGCAGCCTACGGACTAGCGGGACTAGAGATACGCAGTATTTT.

This chain joins TRBV7-8 and TRBJ2-3, with D possibly matching TRBD2 (5 bases). Germline V gives CDR1 SGHVS, CDR2 FQNEAQ. Trimming stripped 4 bases from V and 4 bases from J, with 18 bases between. The CDR3 spans 16 residues. DNA for the CDR3: TGTGCCAGCAGCTACCAGTGGAGGTACTCCCCAGATACGCAGTATTTT. Its protein product is CASSYQWRYSPDTQYF.

J is TRBJ2-1 and V is TRBV19, with D perhaps TRBD2 (6 bases). The CDR3 spans 14 residues. Between the trimmed V and J ends, which lost 4 bases and 5 bases, there was a span of 12 bases. Looked up from germline, CDR1 is LNHDA and CDR2 is SQIVND (reference sequence). The CDR3 region is CASSRGEFHNEQFF. In nucleotides, the CDR3 is TGTGCCAGTAGTAGGGGGGAATTCCACAATGAGCAGTTCTTC.

The rearrangement uses TRBV14 and TRBJ2-5; 14 positions match TRBD2. The trim removed 0 bases at V and 1 base at J, leaving 7 bases unmatched. CDR1 is SGHDN, CDR2 FVKESK, per germline. The CDR3 totals 19 residues. The CDR3 loop reads CASSQDIGTSGSLQETQYF. CDR3 DNA: TGTGCCAGCAGCCAAGATATCGGGACTAGCGGGAGCCTCCAAGAGACCCAGTACTTC.

The chain has TRBV11-2 and TRBJ2-5; 11 bases match TRBD2. Germline CDR1 is SGHAT and CDR2 is FQNNGV. Losses at the gene ends were 5 bases for V and 4 bases for J; bases not matched to a gene: 3. The CDR3 is made up of 14 amino acids. CDR3 coding DNA: TGTGCCAGCAGCCCAACTAGCGGGAGAGAGACCCAGTACTTC. This gives the protein CASSPTSGRETQYF.

The V gene is TRBV29-1, the J gene TRBJ2-5, with D possibly being TRBD2 (6 bases). Trimming left V 3 bases short and J 2 bases short, with 10 bases between. Per the germline V gene, CDR1 is SQVTM and CDR2 is ANQGSEA. This CDR3 has 13 residues. The CDR3 loop reads CSVELAVQETQYF. The CDR3 nucleotides read TGCAGCGTTGAGTTAGCGGTACAAGAGACCCAGTACTTC. Drawing the rest from reference TRBV29-1 and TRBJ2-5, the complete variable domain is SAVISQKPSRDICQRGTSLTIQCQVDSQVTMMFWYRQQPGQSLTLIATANQGSEATYESGFVIDKFPISRPNLTFSTLTVSNMSPEDSSIYLCSVELAVQETQYFGPGTRLLVL.

The chain links TRBV15 to TRBJ1-3, with D hard to call. V shed 0 bases and J shed 0 bases, with 9 bases lying between them. The CDR3 is 16 residues long. Germline CDR1 and CDR2: LNHNV and YYDKDF (reference sequence). CDR3 in DNA: TGTGCCACCAGCAGAGATGGCACCAACTCTGGAAACACCATATATTTT. This sequence encodes CATSRDGTNSGNTIYF.

The chain employs TRBV5-1 and TRBJ2-4; a weak D match, TRBD1 (5 bases). Germline assignment: CDR1 SGHRS and CDR2 YFSETQ. This CDR3 contains 14 residues. Deletions cut 0 bases from V and 5 bases from J, with 9 bases between. CDR3 bases: TGCGCCAGCAGCTTGGAGATAGGGGAAAACATTCAGTACTTC. Translated, it gives CASSLEIGENIQYF.

This chain connects TRBV9 to TRBJ1-1; TRBD1 is a possible D gene (6 bases). Trimming left V 3 bases short and J 0 bases short, with 18 bases between. Germline V lookup: CDR1 SGDLS, CDR2 YYNGEE. This CDR3 is 17 amino acids long. The CDR3 spells CASSGASDRKMNTEAFF. CDR3 DNA sequence: TGTGCCAGCAGCGGAGCCTCGGACAGAAAGATGAACACTGAAGCTTTCTTT.

The chain recombines TRBV28 with TRBJ2-3; 8 nucleotides match TRBD2. The CDR3 is 15 residues long. Germline CDR1 MDHEN, CDR2 SYDVKM. The trim removed 4 bases at V and 4 bases at J, leaving 7 bases unmatched. The CDR3 region is CASSSQRGRADTQYF. The CDR3 region has the DNA TGTGCCAGCAGTTCCCAGCGGGGGCGGGCAGATACGCAGTATTTT.

This chain uses TRBV7-2 with TRBJ1-5; TRBD1 agrees at 7 bases. The CDR3 loop spans 13 amino acids. Germline CDR1 is SGHTA and CDR2 is FQGNSA. J was trimmed by 6 bases and V by 3 bases; bases with no gene match: 2. As DNA, the CDR3 is TGTGCCAGCAGCTTTCAGGGGGGTCAGCCCCAGCATTTT. Translating it yields CASSFQGGQPQHF.

This rearrangement joins TRBV5-6 to TRBJ1-5; D not resolved. Per the germline V gene, CDR1 is SGHDT and CDR2 is YYEEEE. CDR3 length: 16 residues. The V and J ends lost 1 base and 7 bases respectively, with 18 bases between them. For the CDR3, the DNA is TGTGCCAGCAGCTTGATGGGAGATGGAGGGAAGCAGCCCCAGCATTTT. Its protein is CASSLMGDGGKQPQHF.